The 21 T cell receptor beta chains presented below share a single source sample, sequenced in a study of T cell responses to AZD1222 COVID-19 vaccine. Clones were read by immunoSEQ multiplex PCR, and TCRdb kept only the in-frame ones, dropping some. The sample holds about 120,000 clones; 87% are singletons and the top ten take roughly a tenth. The sample consisted of peripheral blood, taken on day 0 of AZD1222 vaccination. The receptors were gathered from an adult in good health.

The rearrangement uses TRBV7-8 and TRBJ1-1; D remains ambiguous. This CDR3 spans 14 amino acids. The germline CDR1 and CDR2 sequences are SGHVS and FQNEAQ. V lost 5 bases, J lost 2 bases, and 12 bases lay in between. The CDR3 loop is CASSLTESNTEAFF. CDR3 sequence (DNA): TGTGCCAGCAGCCTTACGGAGAGTAACACTGAAGCTTTCTTT. Combining the CDR3 with reference TRBV7-8 and TRBJ1-1 gives the whole variable domain GAGVSQSPRYKVAKRGQDVALRCDPISGHVSLFWYQQALGQGPEFLTYFQNEAQLDKSGLPSDRFFAERPEGSVSTLKIQRTQQEDSAVYLCASSLTESNTEAFFGQGTRLTVV.

The rearrangement uses TRBV7-9 and TRBJ2-6; D gene uncertain. V was shortened by 5 bases and J by 4 bases, with 6 bases between the two germline ends. Germline CDR1 is SEHNR and CDR2 is FQNEAQ (reference sequence). The CDR3 loop spans 13 amino acids. The CDR3 here is CASSPVGANVLTF. In DNA, the CDR3 is TGTGCCAGCAGCCCGGTCGGGGCCAACGTCCTGACTTTC.

This chain connects TRBV5-1 to TRBJ2-5, with D perhaps matching TRBD1 (6 bases). The germline V gene has CDR1 SGHRS and CDR2 YFSETQ. The CDR3 is 14 residues long. Trimming took 1 base from V and 4 from J, leaving 11 bases between them. The CDR3, as DNA: TGCGCCAGCAGCTTGACAGGGCCCGGAGAGACCCAGTACTTC. Its protein is CASSLTGPGETQYF. The full variable domain, in which reference TRBV5-1 and TRBJ2-5 provide the parts outside the CDR3, is KAGVTQTPRYLIKTRGQQVTLSCSPISGHRSVSWYQQTPGQGLQFLFEYFSETQRNKGNFPGRFSGRQFSNSRSEMNVSTLELGDSALYLCASSLTGPGETQYFGPGTRLLVL.

This clone was detected only once. V is TRBV11-3 and J is TRBJ2-5; 7 bases are shared with TRBD1. The CDR3 consists of 14 residues. Germline V lookup: CDR1 SGHNT, CDR2 YENEEA. Germline trimming cut 5 bases from V and 4 bases from J; bases unmatched to any gene: 7. The chain's CDR3 is CASSPRQGIETQYF. The DNA for the CDR3 is TGTGCCAGCAGCCCCCGACAGGGTATAGAGACCCAGTACTTC.

V is TRBV4-1 and J is TRBJ1-2, with 7 positions matching TRBD1. Unmatched junction bases numbered 7, after V lost 4 bases and J lost 2 bases. Germline loops: CDR1 MGHRA, CDR2 YSYEKL. This CDR3 is built from 15 residues. The chain's CDR3 is CASSPLEQGNYGYTF. For the CDR3, the DNA is TGCGCCAGCAGCCCCCTCGAACAGGGGAACTATGGCTACACCTTC.

The chain joins TRBV3-1 (or the pseudogene TRBV3-2) to TRBJ1-2; 11 nucleotides match TRBD1. Germline V gene lookup returns CDR1 LGHDT and CDR2 YNNKEL (reference sequence). With 0 bases clipped from V and 8 bases from J, the junction kept 5 bases outside the gene matches. This CDR3 contains 15 residues. The CDR3 nucleotides read TGTGCCAGCAGCCAAGAGTGGGGACAGGGGGAAGGCTACACCTTC. It yields the protein CASSQEWGQGEGYTF.

V gene TRBV5-1 combines with J gene TRBJ1-3; tentatively, D is TRBD1 (5 bases). The germline gives CDR1 SGHRS, CDR2 YFSETQ. Trimming removed 0 bases from V and 7 bases from J, with 11 bases in between. This CDR3 has 14 amino acids. CDR3 region: CASSLDGRDNTIYF. The CDR3 nucleotides read TGCGCCAGCAGCTTGGACGGCAGGGATAACACCATATATTTT.

This chain links TRBV15 with TRBJ2-7; 14 positions match TRBD2. The CDR3 has 17 amino acids. Germline CDR1 and CDR2: LNHNV and YYDKDF (reference sequence). With V trimmed by 1 base and J by 4 bases, 6 bases remained unmatched. Here the CDR3 reads CATSRVLGTSGRYEQYF. CDR3 DNA sequence: TGTGCCACCAGCAGAGTCCTCGGGACTAGCGGGAGATACGAGCAGTACTTC.

The CDR3 DNA sequence: TGTGCTAGTGGTATTAAAGACAAGGGGCACCTAATACCGGATACGCAGTATTTT. As protein: CASGIKDKGHLIPDTQYF. The chain carries TRBV12-5 and TRBJ2-3; weak D call: TRBD1 (5 bases). V was shortened by 5 bases and J by 6 bases, with 27 bases between the two germline ends. This CDR3 is 18 amino acids long. Germline V gives CDR1 LGHNT, CDR2 FRNRAP.

This sequence joins TRBV11-2 and TRBJ1-4, with D possibly matching TRBD1 (6 bases). The CDR3 is made up of 14 amino acids. Germline CDR1 and CDR2: SGHAT and FQNNGV. With 4 bases removed from V and 4 bases from J, the gap between germline ends came to 10 bases. CDR3: CASSSRGNNEKLFF. CDR3 coding DNA: TGTGCCAGCAGCTCTAGGGGGAATAATGAAAAACTGTTTTTT.

A note on this clone: In the same sample, other DNA sequences code for this CDR3. This chain joins TRBV5-4 and TRBJ1-5; possibly TRBD1 for D (6 bases). Germline lookup yields CDR1 SGHNT and CDR2 YYREEE (reference sequence). CDR3 length: 15 amino acids. With 4 bases removed from V and 2 bases from J, the gap between germline ends came to 13 bases. The CDR3 DNA reads TGTGCCAGCAGCGTTCAGGGGTTGGGCAATCAGCCCCAGCATTTT. Translation: CASSVQGLGNQPQHF.

The rearrangement joins TRBV27 to TRBJ2-1; unclear D gene. Germline CDR1 and CDR2: MNHEY and SMNVEV (reference sequence). The V end lost 4 bases, the J end lost 9 bases, and 13 bases lay between the germline ends. The CDR3 is 13 amino acids. DNA for the CDR3: TGTGCCAGCAGTTCCCTCCCCTGGGGTGAGCAGTTCTTC. The encoded protein is CASSSLPWGEQFF.

The CDR3 protein is CASSVAAGGYEQYF. CDR3 DNA sequence: TGTGCCAGCAGCGTGGCGGCAGGGGGCTACGAGCAGTACTTC. The chain recombines TRBV9 with TRBJ2-7; 7 bases map to TRBD1. With 2 bases clipped from V and 3 bases from J, the junction kept 5 bases outside the gene matches. The length of the CDR3 is 14 residues. Germline V gene lookup returns CDR1 SGDLS and CDR2 YYNGEE.

The rearrangement uses TRBV28 and TRBJ1-2; 10 nucleotides match TRBD1. The CDR3 extends over 14 amino acids. Germline assignment: CDR1 MDHEN and CDR2 SYDVKM. Trimming at V came to 6 bases and at J to 8 bases, leaving 9 bases not matched to a gene. The CDR3 reads CASRRPGTGVGYTF. The CDR3 coding sequence is TGTGCCAGCAGGAGACCCGGGACAGGGGTCGGCTACACCTTC.

The chain is built from TRBV30 and TRBJ1-6, with 10 bases aligning to TRBD1. Unmatched junction bases numbered 7, after V lost 2 bases and J lost 9 bases. The CDR3 length is 15 residues. Looked up from germline, CDR1 is GTSNPN and CDR2 is SVGIG (reference sequence). CDR3 DNA: TGTGCCTGGAGTCACCCGGGACAGGGGAGTTCACCCCTCCACTTT. Amino acids: CAWSHPGQGSSPLHF.

This chain's CDR3 is CASSLVGGAAEAFF. Here the CDR3 DNA reads TGTGCCAGCAGCTTGGTGGGGGGCGCGGCTGAAGCTTTCTTT. This sequence joins TRBV5-8 and TRBJ1-1, with D tentatively TRBD1 (6 bases). The CDR3 has 14 residues. The germline V and J ends were trimmed by 0 bases and 6 bases, with 12 bases remaining between them. In germline, CDR1 is SGHTS, CDR2 YDEGEE.

The chain couples TRBV7-6 to TRBJ1-4; D remains unclear. The CDR3 runs 15 residues. V shed 0 bases and J shed 4 bases, with 9 bases lying between them. Germline-derived CDR1 and CDR2 are SGHVS and FNYEAQ. In nucleotides, the CDR3 is TGTGCCAGCAGCTTAGCGAACGGCCGTAATGAAAAACTGTTTTTT. This sequence encodes CASSLANGRNEKLFF.

The J gene is TRBJ1-2, the V gene TRBV9, with D hard to call. V was shortened by 2 bases and J by 8 bases, with 19 bases between the two germline ends. The CDR3 totals 15 residues. The germline V gene encodes CDR1 SGDLS and CDR2 YYNGEE. This chain's CDR3 is CASSVSATPLGGYTF. CDR3 nucleotide sequence: TGTGCCAGCAGCGTCTCCGCAACCCCCCTGGGAGGCTACACCTTC.

The chain has TRBV19 and TRBJ2-5, with 7 bases identical to TRBD2. The CDR3 totals 15 residues. The trim removed 2 bases at V and 3 bases at J, leaving 6 bases unmatched. CDR1 and CDR2 (germline): LNHDA, SQIVND (reference sequence). The CDR3 DNA reads TGTGCCAGTAGTATAACTAGCGTGGGCGAAGAGACCCAGTACTTC. Translation: CASSITSVGEETQYF.

V usage is TRBV3-1 (or the pseudogene TRBV3-2) and J usage is TRBJ2-7; TRBD2 matches at 9 bases. The CDR3 has 16 residues. With V trimmed by 6 bases and J by 5 bases, 14 bases remained unmatched. Germline loops: CDR1 LGHDT, CDR2 YNNKEL (reference sequence). CDR3 region: CASSSSGGGAVHEQYF. CDR3 DNA: TGTGCCAGCAGTTCAAGTGGCGGGGGGGCCGTGCACGAGCAGTACTTC.

The chain combines TRBV7-3 with TRBJ2-5, with D possibly TRBD1 on 5 matching bases. V shed 3 bases and J shed 2 bases, with 13 bases lying between them. Per germline, CDR1 SGHTA and CDR2 FQGTGA. This CDR3 has 15 amino acids. This CDR3 is CASSFSRQPQETQYF. DNA for the CDR3: TGTGCCAGCAGCTTTTCCAGACAGCCACAAGAGACCCAGTACTTC. Together with reference TRBV7-3 and TRBJ2-5, the CDR3 gives the full variable domain: GAGVSQTPSNKVTEKGKYVELRCDPISGHTALYWYRQSLGQGPEFLIYFQGTGAADDSGLPNDRFFAVRPEGSVSTLKIQRTERGDSAVYLCASSFSRQPQETQYFGPGTRLLVL.